This TCR beta chain was identified during a study of cytomegalovirus exposure and HLA in healthy donors. Germline V gene data show CDR1 as DFQATT and CDR2 as SNEGSKA (reference sequence). The CDR3 sequence is 11 residues long. Trimming took 0 bases from V and 11 from J, leaving 8 bases between them. Both 60 Vbeta primers and 13 Jbeta primers went into the PCR. Profiled with immunoSEQ multiplex PCR; TCRdb holds only in-frame clones, not every one. Altogether 190,000 or so clones are present, around 83% being singletons, with the ten largest covering around 1.6%. Points from the study as a whole: The majority of CMV-associated TCR beta chains were reported as apparently HLA-restricted in a later analysis. Data from an earlier analysis indicated that most TCR beta V segments were productive either about 87% or about 30% of the time. A further, later analysis showed that HLA-associated TCR beta chains (compared with equally common others) were more clonally expanded. HLA alleles were associated with around 17,000 TCR beta sequences in a later analysis at 0.05 false discovery rate.

A word on this clone: As yet, its antigen is unknown.

The V gene is TRBV20-1, the J gene TRBJ2-1; possibly TRBD2 for D (6 bases). Sequenced: PBMCs. This TCR came from a man aged 50 to 59 in good health and CMV-seronegative. Here the CDR3 reads CSARDREKQFF. In DNA form, the CDR3 reads TGCAGTGCTAGAGATCGGGAGAAGCAGTTCTTC.